These 5 T cell receptor beta chains came from one sample sequenced in a study of sequential checkpoint blockade in melanoma. Treatment: randomized to nivolumab then ipilimumab (arm A) or the reverse (arm B). TCRdb's copy holds only in-frame clones and misses some; the assay was immunoSEQ multiplex PCR. The sample has 15,000 or so clones, around 48% seen once. The input for sequencing was CD8+ T cells sorted from blood (inferred from file names), taken from a patient given nivolumab and ipilimumab in sequence. These receptors all come from a human donor with melanoma.

This clone appeared a single time. This chain uses TRBV19 with TRBJ1-2; no definite D call. The length of the CDR3 is 11 residues. The germline V gene has CDR1 LNHDA and CDR2 SQIVND (reference sequence). V lost 11 bases, J lost 4 bases, and 11 bases lay in between. The CDR3 protein is CASAEAYGYTF. The CDR3 DNA is TGTGCCTCCGCGGAGGCCTATGGCTACACCTTC.

The chain carries TRBV4-2 and TRBJ2-5; perhaps TRBD2 as D (6 bases). Germline V lookup: CDR1 LGHNA, CDR2 YNFKEQ. The CDR3 has 15 amino acids. The germline V and J ends were trimmed by 0 bases and 5 bases, with 13 bases remaining between them. CDR3 bases: TGTGCCAGCAGCCAAGATTCGGGGAGGCGGGAGACCCAGTACTTC. The encoded protein is CASSQDSGRRETQYF.

The rearrangement uses TRBV6-4 and TRBJ2-1, with D possibly matching TRBD1 (5 bases). V was shortened by 0 bases and J by 6 bases, with 12 bases between the two germline ends. Germline V gene lookup returns CDR1 MRHNA and CDR2 SNTAGT. The CDR3 contains 15 residues. CDR3 DNA: TGTGCCAGCAGTGACTCAGGGGCAAGTAGCAATGAGCAGTTCTTC. This encodes CASSDSGASSNEQFF.

This clone is classed as medium-sized. The chain couples TRBV23-1 to TRBJ1-3, with 7 bases lining up with TRBD1. TRBV23-1 is an ORF; its function is uncertain. This CDR3 region has 19 residues. The V and J ends lost 2 bases and 2 bases, in that order; junction bases with no gene match: 15. The CDR3 protein is CASSQKIGTVTWAGNTIYF. CDR3 sequence (DNA): TGCGCCAGCAGTCAAAAGATCGGGACAGTCACCTGGGCTGGAAACACCATATATTTT.

The chain is built from TRBV30 and TRBJ2-1; maybe TRBD2 (5 bases). The V end was cut by 2 bases, the J end by 8 bases, with 13 bases between. In germline, CDR1 is GTSNPN, CDR2 SVGIG (reference sequence). This CDR3 is 13 amino acids long. The CDR3 loop reads CAWSRDSDDEQFF. The DNA for the CDR3 is TGTGCCTGGAGTCGGGATAGCGACGATGAGCAGTTCTTC.